The 16 T cell receptor beta chains below all came from one sample that was sequenced in a study of T cells in Graves' hyperthyroidism and ophthalmopathy. Template material for amplifying TCR beta CDR3 regions consisted of RNA transcripts. The HTBI primer set served for first-round RT-PCR of the TCR CDR3. TCRdb re-derived calls from the multiplex PCR reads in MiXCR, one entry per CDR3 protein. The repertoire holds about 560,000 distinct CDR3 sequences, with 12% to 15% as singletons. What was sequenced was blood. Source of these receptors: a woman aged 40 to 50 with Graves' hyperthyroidism.

The chain uses TRBV6-1 and TRBJ2-1; a possible D gene is TRBD1 (6 bases). CDR1 and CDR2 (germline): MNHNS, SASEGT. The CDR3 is made up of 13 amino acids. Trimming took 8 bases from V and 4 from J, leaving 12 bases between them. This CDR3 is CASGTTGYNEQFF. CDR3 sequence (DNA): TGTGCCAGCGGAACGACAGGATACAATGAGCAGTTCTTC.

This clonotype was counted at least ten times. The chain has TRBV28 and TRBJ2-7, with TRBD2 as a possible D gene (6 bases). CDR1 MDHEN and CDR2 SYDVKM come from the germline V gene. The CDR3 spans 15 residues. V gave up 2 bases and J gave up 3 bases, with 14 bases separating them. Written as DNA, the CDR3 is TGTGCCAGCAGTTTACCGGGGACTCGACTCTACGAGCAGTACTTC. It specifies CASSLPGTRLYEQYF.

Regarding this clonotype: Lacking the conserved final phenylalanine or tryptophan, this CDR3 likely reflects a read error. The rearrangement uses TRBV5-1 and TRBJ1-1; TRBD1 might be the D (6 bases). V was cut by 3 bases and J by 5 bases, with 20 bases left in between. The CDR3 totals 16 residues. Germline V CDR1 and CDR2: SGHRS, YFSETQ. This CDR3 is CASSWTLGVGATEAFL. In DNA, the CDR3 is TGCGCCAGCAGCTGGACCCTAGGGGTGGGGGCGACTGAAGCTTTCTTA.

This rearrangement joins TRBV10-3 to TRBJ2-7; no clear D. Germline CDR1 ENHRY, CDR2 SYGVKD. The CDR3 spans 11 residues. Trimming took off 3 bases at V and 6 bases at J, with 6 bases between the two ends. Here the CDR3 DNA reads TGTGCCATCAGTGACGGGTTCGAGCAGTACTTC. The encoded protein is CAISDGFEQYF.

This clonotype was seen at least ten times. This chain links TRBV6-1 with TRBJ2-2; TRBD1 agrees at 8 bases. Unmatched junction bases numbered 6, after V lost 7 bases and J lost 5 bases. Germline CDR1 and CDR2: MNHNS and SASEGT. There are 14 residues in the CDR3. This chain's CDR3 is CASKEQGVTGELFF. CDR3 DNA: TGTGCCAGCAAAGAACAGGGGGTTACCGGGGAGCTGTTTTTT.

This clonotype was detected many times. The chain has TRBV29-1 and TRBJ2-5; TRBD1 agrees at 8 bases. The CDR3 loop spans 15 amino acids. J was trimmed by 5 bases and V by 3 bases; bases with no gene match: 11. Germline V lookup: CDR1 SQVTM, CDR2 ANQGSEA. CDR3 in DNA: TGCAGCGTTGAGACAGGGGCTCCGCAGGGGGAGACCCAGTACTTC. Its protein is CSVETGAPQGETQYF.

The V call is TRBV5-5, the J call TRBJ2-2; perhaps TRBD2 as D (6 bases). This CDR3 has 18 amino acids. Trimming cost V 0 bases and J 0 bases, with 15 bases left between them. Per germline, CDR1 SGHKS and CDR2 YYEKEE (reference sequence). CDR3 nucleotide sequence: TGTGCCAGCAGCTTGGAAGGGTTGGCTAGCGCGAACACCGGGGAGCTGTTTTTT. Amino acids: CASSLEGLASANTGELFF.

The rearrangement links TRBV19 to TRBJ2-1; D is unclear. The V and J ends lost 5 bases and 6 bases respectively, with 11 bases between them. This CDR3 is built from 13 residues. Germline V gene sequence: CDR1 LNHDA, CDR2 SQIVND (reference sequence). CDR3 sequence reads: CASSPRLVNEQFF. CDR3 DNA sequence: TGTGCCAGTAGTCCCCGACTGGTCAATGAGCAGTTCTTC.

The chain has TRBV29-1 and TRBJ2-7, with 9 nucleotides matching TRBD2. V gave up 5 bases and J gave up 3 bases; unmatched junction bases: 5. The CDR3 totals 13 residues. CDR1 and CDR2 (germline): SQVTM, ANQGSEA. The CDR3 DNA follows: TGCAGCGTTTGTTTTAGCGGGAGCTACGAGCAGTACTTC. Translated: CSVCFSGSYEQYF.

The table lists this clonotype with many counts. This sequence joins TRBV6-1 and TRBJ1-1; D possibly corresponds to TRBD1 (6 bases). Deletions cut 7 bases from V and 4 bases from J, with 28 bases between. The CDR3 extends over 18 amino acids. In germline, CDR1 is MNHNS, CDR2 SASEGT. The CDR3 is CASKKRTVNRGISTEAFF. In nucleotides, the CDR3 is TGTGCCAGCAAAAAAAGGACAGTCAACCGAGGGATTTCCACTGAAGCTTTCTTT.

This clonotype was observed a handful of times. The chain recombines TRBV10-2 with TRBJ1-5; TRBD1 is a possible D gene (5 bases). Trimming cost V 0 bases and J 2 bases, with 8 bases left between them. The CDR3 spans 15 residues. Germline V gene data show CDR1 as WSHSY and CDR2 as SAAADI. CDR3 coding DNA: TGCGCCAGCAGTGAGTCCAGAGGGGGCAATCAGCCCCAGCATTTT. Amino acid sequence: CASSESRGGNQPQHF.

This clonotype was counted many times. The V gene is TRBV5-6, the J gene TRBJ2-7, with D uncertain. In germline, CDR1 is SGHDT, CDR2 YYEEEE. V was shortened by 6 bases and J by 6 bases, with 10 bases between the two germline ends. The CDR3 runs 11 residues. CDR3 sequence: CASTFSGEQYF. The DNA for the CDR3 is TGTGCCAGCACCTTCTCGGGCGAGCAGTACTTC.

In the case of this clonotype: The junction and the germline gene differ at one end; a read error may be behind it. The chain uses TRBV20-1 and TRBJ1-4, with D maybe TRBD1 (5 bases). The CDR3 runs 12 residues. From germline, CDR1 is DFQATT and CDR2 SNEGSKA (reference sequence). The CDR3 coding sequence is TGCAGTGCAAGAGGGGAGCGGGAAAAACTGTTTTTT. Its protein is CSARGEREKLFF.

This clonotype was counted many times. The chain recombines TRBV20-1 with TRBJ2-2; D not certain. The CDR3 length is 13 residues. CDR1 and CDR2 (germline): DFQATT, SNEGSKA (reference sequence). V dropped 0 bases and J dropped 7 bases, with 9 bases sitting between them. The chain's CDR3 is CSAREGSHGELFF. In DNA form, the CDR3 reads TGCAGTGCTAGAGAAGGGTCACACGGGGAGCTGTTTTTT.

This clonotype was detected ten times or more. The chain combines TRBV7-8 with TRBJ2-1; 15 bases map to TRBD2. V lost 5 bases and J lost 7; bases outside the gene matches: 6. The V gene's germline CDR1 is SGHVS and CDR2 FQNEAQ. The CDR3 has 16 amino acids. The CDR3: CASSPGLAGGRNEQFF. The CDR3 DNA is TGTGCCAGCAGCCCCGGACTAGCGGGAGGGAGAAATGAGCAGTTCTTC.

This clonotype was observed at least ten times. This sequence joins TRBV24-1 and TRBJ2-3; TRBD1 matches at 7 bases. This CDR3 region has 16 residues. V lost 3 bases and J lost 0; bases outside the gene matches: 5. CDR1 KGHDR and CDR2 SFDVKD come from the germline V gene. The DNA for the CDR3 is TGTGCCACCAGTGATCCCGACAGGGCTAGCACAGATACGCAGTATTTT. Its translation: CATSDPDRASTDTQYF.